This T cell receptor (beta chain) is drawn from a study of tumor-infiltrating lymphocytes in primary liver carcinoma. Note on this clonotype: Lacking the conserved final phenylalanine or tryptophan, this CDR3 likely reflects a read error.

The blood RNA (from unsorted whole blood) was obtained, and germline DNA was also extracted. In advance of surgery, around 4 milliliters of peripheral blood were collected. Total RNA (around 500 ng) served as template for TCR beta cDNA synthesis primed by a constant-region primer. Libraries covering TCR beta were generated through three nested multiplex PCR rounds (using a slightly modified ARM-PCR). One entry per CDR3 protein results from TCRdb running MiXCR on the multiplex PCR reads. The sample yields over 250,000 distinct CDR3 sequences, around three fifths seen once. The source is a woman aged 25 to 39 with primary liver carcinoma and hepatitis B virus infection. The sequenced sample consisted of peripheral blood.

The CDR3 here is CASSPSAGPKETQYL. The CDR3 DNA reads TGTGCCAGCAGCCCCTCGGCAGGGCCTAAGGAGACCCAGTACTTA. The rearrangement uses TRBV5-6 and TRBJ2-5, with a possible D match to TRBD1 (5 bases). Germline V lookup: CDR1 SGHDT, CDR2 YYEEEE. Trimming shortened V by 4 bases and J by 5 bases, and 18 bases separated the two germline ends. This CDR3 spans 15 amino acids.